Listed below are T cell receptor beta chains from one sample, sequenced in a study of CD8+ T cells in alopecia areata. Sequenced by immunoSEQ multiplex PCR; TCRdb stores in-frame clones only, minus some. This sample has about 110,000 clones, with roughly 55% found just once. The sample taken for sequencing was NKG2D-low CD8+ T cells sorted from blood. The origin of the receptors is a human donor with alopecia areata. Both conserved end residues are part of each CDR3. D genes are given only for firm matches. Size values are once, few and many counts, or a class for expanded clones, and some rows have none.

V gene	D gene	clone size	J gene	CDR3 DNA	CDR3 protein
TRBV28	NA	NA	TRBJ1-5	TGTGCCAGCAGTCGAAATCAGCCCCAGCATTTT	CASSRNQPQHF
TRBV15	NA	NA	TRBJ2-1	TGTGCCACCAGCAGACCCCAGGGATTCAATGAGCAGTTCTTC	CATSRPQGFNEQFF
TRBV2	NA	NA	TRBJ1-1	TGTGCCAGCCGTGGGGATATGGGCACTGAAGCTTTCTTT	CASRGDMGTEAFF
TRBV11-2	NA	NA	TRBJ1-1	TGTGCCAGCACACGAGAAGGACAGAACACTGAAGCTTTCTTT	CASTREGQNTEAFF
TRBV11-2	NA	few	TRBJ2-7	TGTGCCAGCAGCTTAGGTGTTTCGGAAATCTACGAGCAGTACTTC	CASSLGVSEIYEQYF
TRBV27	NA	few	TRBJ2-7	TGTGCCAGTTATAGCGGCTACGAGCAGTACTTC	CASYSGYEQYF
TRBV19	NA	NA	TRBJ2-1	TGTGCCAGTAGCGATGGCTCCTACAATGAGCAGTTCTTC	CASSDGSYNEQFF
TRBV4-1	NA	NA	TRBJ2-7	TGCGCCAGCAGCCAAGATCCGGGCTGGACGGCCGAGCAGTACTTC	CASSQDPGWTAEQYF
TRBV2	NA	NA	TRBJ1-2	TGTGCCATCCGGACCACTGGGGTACAGGGCGTAGGCTACACCTTC	CAIRTTGVQGVGYTF
TRBV7-9	NA	NA	TRBJ2-7	TGTGCCAGCAGCCCCACGGGGTACGAGCAGTACTTC	CASSPTGYEQYF
TRBV30	NA	NA	TRBJ1-4	TGTGCCTGGAGTGTACTGGAGAGAAAGCCCTCAACTAATGAAAAACTGTTTTTT	CAWSVLERKPSTNEKLFF
TRBV10-3	TRBD2	NA	TRBJ2-7	TGTGCCATCAGTTCCCCGGGGACTAGCGCTAGAGACGAGCAGTACTTC	CAISSPGTSARDEQYF
TRBV10-3	NA	NA	TRBJ2-7	TGTGCCATCAGCCTTGTCCGGGACGGCCGTTCCTACGAGCAGTACTTC	CAISLVRDGRSYEQYF
TRBV5-1	NA	NA	TRBJ2-7	TGCGCCAGCAGCTTCCAGGGATCCGGGCAGTACTTC	CASSFQGSGQYF
TRBV27	TRBD2	NA	TRBJ2-1	TGTGCCAGCAGTCGGGGGGGGAACAATGAGCAGTTCTTC	CASSRGGNNEQFF
TRBV5-1	NA	once	TRBJ2-5	TGCGCCAGCAGCTTGGGATATTACTCACCCATACCAGAGACCCAGTACTTC	CASSLGYYSPIPETQYF
TRBV4-1	NA	NA	TRBJ2-7	TGTGCCAGCAGCCAAGATCCCGGGACTCCCTCCTACGAGCAGTACTTC	CASSQDPGTPSYEQYF
TRBV2	NA	once	TRBJ2-7	TGTGCCAGCAGTATTCAGGTTTCCTACGAGCAGTACTTC	CASSIQVSYEQYF
TRBV28	TRBD1	NA	TRBJ2-7	TGTGCCAGCAGTTCCCCGGGACAGGGCTACGAGCAGTACTTC	CASSSPGQGYEQYF
TRBV5-6	NA	NA	TRBJ2-2	TGTGCCAGCAGCCCGGAAACGAACACCGGGGAGCTGTTTTTT	CASSPETNTGELFF
TRBV4-2	TRBD2	NA	TRBJ2-7	TGTGCCAGCAGCCAACTAAGCGGGAGGGCCGACTACGAGCAGTACTTC	CASSQLSGRADYEQYF
TRBV29-1	NA	few	TRBJ2-5	TGCAGCGTTGAAGGCCTCGGGGGCGCGCAACAAGAGACCCAGTACTTC	CSVEGLGGAQQETQYF
TRBV9	TRBD2	once	TRBJ2-7	TGTGCCAGCAGCCCGACCCCCGGGGGGGACGAGCAGTACTTC	CASSPTPGGDEQYF
TRBV7-7	NA	NA	TRBJ2-1	TGTGCTAGCAGCCCGGCCCTTGACAATGAGCAGTTCTTC	CASSPALDNEQFF
TRBV29-1	NA	NA	TRBJ2-2	TGCAGCGTTGTGTGGCTAAAGAACACCGGGGAGCTGTTTTTT	CSVVWLKNTGELFF
TRBV11-2	NA	few	TRBJ2-5	TGTGCCAGCAGAAAAGGGGTTGAAAGAGGCAGACTAGTAAAAGAGACCCAGTACTTC	CASRKGVERGRLVKETQYF
TRBV29-1	TRBD1	NA	TRBJ2-7	TGCAGCGTTGAAGATCCGGGACAGGGCTACGAGCAGTACTTC	CSVEDPGQGYEQYF
TRBV6-6	NA	NA	TRBJ1-5	TGTGCCAGCGTACAGGTTTTAGGTCAGCCCCAGCATTTT	CASVQVLGQPQHF
TRBV6-1	NA	NA	TRBJ1-5	TGTGCCAGCCATGATCAGCCCCAGCATTTT	CASHDQPQHF
TRBV6-6	NA	NA	TRBJ2-5	TGTGCCAGCATCGGGAACGAAGAGACCCAGTACTTC	CASIGNEETQYF
TRBV7-2	NA	NA	TRBJ2-7	TGTGCCAGCAGCTTAGCGGGAGATACCTACGAGCAGTACTTC	CASSLAGDTYEQYF
TRBV7-9	NA	NA	TRBJ2-7	TGTGCCAGCAGCTTAGGTTCTTACGAGCAGTACTTC	CASSLGSYEQYF
TRBV7-6	TRBD2	few	TRBJ2-1	TGTGCCAGCAGTGACGGGACTAGCGGGAGCCTTTACAATGAGCAGTTCTTC	CASSDGTSGSLYNEQFF
TRBV27	NA	NA	TRBJ1-1	TGTGCCAGCAGTTTATTGGGGGGGCCCACTGAAGCTTTCTTT	CASSLLGGPTEAFF
TRBV9	NA	NA	TRBJ2-2	TGTGCCAGCAGCTCCAGACGGAGGGAGGTCAACACCGGGGAGCTGTTTTTT	CASSSRRREVNTGELFF
TRBV4-1	TRBD2	few	TRBJ2-3	TGCGCCAGCAGCCAAGAAGCGGGAGGGCCGGGAGATACGCAGTATTTT	CASSQEAGGPGDTQYF
TRBV27	NA	few	TRBJ1-2	TGTGCCAGCAGTTTATCGTTCTCCCTCGGGGGTGACTATGGCTACACCTTC	CASSLSFSLGGDYGYTF
TRBV29-1	TRBD2	NA	TRBJ2-1	TGCAGCGTTGCGGGAGCGGGAGAGAACAATGAGCAGTTCTTC	CSVAGAGENNEQFF
TRBV27	NA	NA	TRBJ2-7	TGTGCCAGCAGTTTATCCCCAAGACATGCCTACGAGCAGTACTTC	CASSLSPRHAYEQYF
TRBV9	NA	NA	TRBJ1-1	TGTGCCAGCAGCGGGGAGACCGGAGCGAACACTGAAGCTTTCTTT	CASSGETGANTEAFF
TRBV4-1	NA	NA	TRBJ2-4	TGCGCCAGCAGCCAACATGAGGGACATCCAAAGATTGGTTACATTCAGTACTTC	CASSQHEGHPKIGYIQYF
TRBV6-5	NA	NA	TRBJ1-2	TGTGCCAGCAGTTACGGGGGCGCGTATGGCTACACCTTC	CASSYGGAYGYTF
TRBV7-9	TRBD2	many	TRBJ2-1	TGTGCCAGCAGCTTGATAGGGACTAGCGCCTACAATGAGCAGTTCTTC	CASSLIGTSAYNEQFF
TRBV2	TRBD1	NA	TRBJ1-5	TGTGCCAGCAGTGACACAGGGGGCGTCAATCAGCCCCAGCATTTT	CASSDTGGVNQPQHF
TRBV29-1	TRBD2	few	TRBJ2-4	TGCAGCACCTTACTAGCGGGAGTGGACATTCAGTACTTC	CSTLLAGVDIQYF
TRBV29-1	NA	few	TRBJ2-1	TGCAGCGTACCTGGGAATGAGCAGTTCTTC	CSVPGNEQFF
TRBV7-8	NA	many	TRBJ2-5	TGTGCCAGCAGCGCTGTCCACGTACGGACCCAGTACTTC	CASSAVHVRTQYF
TRBV29-1	NA	NA	TRBJ2-5	TGCAGCGTTGAAGATTTGGGGACCCAGTACTTC	CSVEDLGTQYF
TRBV4-1	NA	NA	TRBJ1-1	TGCGCCAGCAGCCGGATAGGGGGGGATGGTACTGAAGCTTTCTTT	CASSRIGGDGTEAFF
TRBV27	NA	NA	TRBJ2-1	TGTGCCAGCAGTTTATCGGCCTCCTATGGCCACGAGCAGTTCTTC	CASSLSASYGHEQFF
TRBV27	TRBD2	once	TRBJ2-1	TGTGCCAGCAGTTGGACTAGCGGAACACCCTTCCCCTACAATGAGCAGTTCTTC	CASSWTSGTPFPYNEQFF
TRBV28	NA	NA	TRBJ2-7	TGTGCCAGCAGGGCCGGACCCTTTCAAGACGGGCAGTACTTC	CASRAGPFQDGQYF
TRBV19	TRBD1	NA	TRBJ2-7	TGTGCCAGTACGACAGGGGGGTCGAACGAGCAGTACTTC	CASTTGGSNEQYF